This T cell receptor (beta chain) was captured by sequencing in a study of blood T cell repertoires in COVID-19. As for the study in general: Samples taken during acute and convalescent COVID-19 were collected in the United States, Italy and Spain. The cDNA or gDNA used as material had been derived from T cells, B-cell-depleted T cells, or PBMCs.

Sequencing was performed with immunoSEQ multiplex PCR; in TCRdb, only in-frame clones are kept and a portion is missing. This table holds roughly 140,000 clones, approximately 80% found once. CDR1 SGHRS and CDR2 YFSETQ come from the germline V gene. The CDR3 has 13 residues. Trimming removed 4 bases from V and 7 bases from J, with 12 bases in between. This rearrangement joins TRBV5-1 to TRBJ1-5; D remains ambiguous. Sequences were obtained from peripheral blood. This TCR derives from a man aged 55 to 70 with active or convalescent COVID-19. CDR3 in amino acids: CASSPTPGQPQHF. CDR3 DNA sequence: TGCGCCAGCAGCCCTACCCCAGGCCAGCCCCAGCATTTT. Using reference TRBV5-1 and TRBJ1-5 for the parts outside the CDR3, the full variable domain is KAGVTQTPRYLIKTRGQQVTLSCSPISGHRSVSWYQQTPGQGLQFLFEYFSETQRNKGNFPGRFSGRQFSNSRSEMNVSTLELGDSALYLCASSPTPGQPQHFGDGTRLSIL.